The present T cell receptor (beta chain) was sequenced within a study of blood T cell repertoires in COVID-19. The CDR3 extends over 15 amino acids. V was clipped by 5 bases and J by 5 bases; unmatched bases: 7. Germline CDR1 is MDHEN and CDR2 is SYDVKM. Repertoires were generated with immunoSEQ multiplex PCR, while TCRdb's copy carries only in-frame clones and drops some. The sample records 130,000 to 150,000 clones, roughly 86% being singletons. The source material was peripheral blood. This receptor was obtained from a man aged 45-65 years with active or convalescent COVID-19. This chain joins TRBV28 and TRBJ2-2, with TRBD1 identical over 8 bases. CDR3 DNA sequence: TGTGCCAGCAGTCTAAGGACAGGGTGGACCGGGGAGCTGTTTTTT. Translated, it gives CASSLRTGWTGELFF.